This entry features one TCR beta chain sequence. Its target is not known. This specimen comes from a study of cytotoxic CD8 clonotypes in ibrutinib-treated CLL. Study-wide findings and caveats: Patients showed higher baseline clonality than age-matched healthy donors, and it tracked circulating CD8+ T-cell counts. Clonality rose at ibrutinib response, held steady in sustained remission, and fell toward baseline at progression. Treatment left the uncommon public clonotypes either contracted or stable in frequency.

This CDR3 is 13 amino acids long. The germline V gene has CDR1 GTSNPN and CDR2 SVGIG (reference sequence). V lost 3 bases to trimming and J lost 5 bases, with 13 bases between them. Sequenced by immunoSEQ multiplex PCR; TCRdb stores in-frame clones only, minus some. Here the sample spans roughly 160,000 clones, approximately 80% being singletons. V is TRBV30 and J is TRBJ2-5, with D uncertain. The sequence came from a human donor with chronic lymphocytic leukemia. Specimen: PBMCs, collected after 12 months of ibrutinib treatment. CDR3 in amino acids: CAWSRASGETQYF. In nucleotides, the CDR3 is TGTGCCTGGAGCCGTGCGAGTGGGGAGACCCAGTACTTC.